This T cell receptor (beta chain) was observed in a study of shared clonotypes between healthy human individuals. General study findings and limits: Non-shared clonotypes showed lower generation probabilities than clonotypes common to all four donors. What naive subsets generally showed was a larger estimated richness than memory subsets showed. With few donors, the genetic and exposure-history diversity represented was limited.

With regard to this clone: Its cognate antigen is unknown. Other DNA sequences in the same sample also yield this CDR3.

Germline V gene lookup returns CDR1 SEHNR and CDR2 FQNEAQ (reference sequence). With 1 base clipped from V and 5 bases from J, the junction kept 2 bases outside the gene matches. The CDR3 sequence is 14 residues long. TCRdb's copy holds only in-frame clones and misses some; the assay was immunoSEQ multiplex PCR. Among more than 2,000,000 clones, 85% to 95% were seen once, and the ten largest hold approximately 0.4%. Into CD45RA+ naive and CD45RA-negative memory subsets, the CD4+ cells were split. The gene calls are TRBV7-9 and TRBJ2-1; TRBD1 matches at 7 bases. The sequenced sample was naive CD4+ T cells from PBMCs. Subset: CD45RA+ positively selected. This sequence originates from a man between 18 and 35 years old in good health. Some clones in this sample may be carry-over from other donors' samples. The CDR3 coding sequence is TGTGCCAGCAGCTTAGGACAGGGAAACAATGAGCAGTTCTTC. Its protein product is CASSLGQGNNEQFF.